Shown below are 28 T cell receptor beta chains from a single sample sequenced in a study of blood T cell repertoires in COVID-19. Using immunoSEQ multiplex PCR, the repertoire was profiled, and TCRdb retains in-frame clones only, with some absent. The sample carries about 310,000 clones, nearly 90% recorded once. Sequencing used peripheral blood. The receptors were gathered from a woman in her 40s with COVID-19, enrolled during active disease.

The CDR3 DNA is TGTGCCAGCAGCCCAACAGCCACCGGGGAGCTGTTTTTT. It translates to CASSPTATGELFF. The chain uses TRBV7-3 and TRBJ2-2; D is unresolved. Germline V gives CDR1 SGHTA, CDR2 FQGTGA. The length of the CDR3 is 13 residues. Trimming stripped 5 bases from V and 4 bases from J, with 8 bases between.

V is TRBV7-9 and J is TRBJ1-3; D is possibly TRBD1 (6 bases). The CDR3 runs to 15 residues. Trimming took off 5 bases at V and 3 bases at J, with 14 bases between the two ends. The germline V gene encodes CDR1 SEHNR and CDR2 FQNEAQ (reference sequence). The CDR3 protein is CASSARGGSGNTIYF. Written as DNA, the CDR3 is TGTGCCAGCAGCGCCAGGGGTGGGAGTGGAAACACCATATATTTT. Filled out from reference TRBV7-9 and TRBJ1-3, the complete variable domain reads DTGVSQNPRHKITKRGQNVTFRCDPISEHNRLYWYRQTLGQGPEFLTYFQNEAQLEKSRLLSDRFSAERPKGSFSTLEIQRTEQGDSAMYLCASSARGGSGNTIYFGEGSWLTVV.

V and J are TRBV30 and TRBJ2-2; D possibly corresponds to TRBD2 (5 bases). CDR1 and CDR2 from the germline V gene are GTSNPN and SVGIG (reference sequence). The CDR3 length is 16 residues. V shed 0 bases and J shed 1 base, with 12 bases lying between them. This CDR3 is CAWSVRGRLNTGELFF. As DNA, the CDR3 is TGTGCCTGGAGTGTAAGAGGGAGATTGAACACCGGGGAGCTGTTTTTT.

V and J are TRBV27 and TRBJ2-2; maybe TRBD1 (5 bases). The CDR3 extends over 16 amino acids. CDR1 is MNHEY, CDR2 SMNVEV, per germline (reference sequence). V was pared by 3 bases and J by 2 bases, with 13 bases between. Here the CDR3 DNA reads TGTGCCAGCAGTTTTGGGGCCCTACCTAACACCGGGGAGCTGTTTTTT. Amino acid sequence: CASSFGALPNTGELFF.

In its sample, this clone was seen once. The chain recombines TRBV30 with TRBJ2-6, with D unresolved. V dropped 5 bases and J dropped 2 bases, with 4 bases sitting between them. CDR3 length: 12 amino acids. Per the germline V gene, CDR1 is GTSNPN and CDR2 is SVGIG (reference sequence). The CDR3 region is CAWGPGANVLTF. CDR3 nucleotides: TGTGCCTGGGGGCCTGGGGCCAACGTCCTGACTTTC.

This chain joins TRBV19 and TRBJ1-1; 8 nucleotides match TRBD1. V lost 6 bases and J lost 1; bases outside the gene matches: 7. Germline CDR1 is LNHDA and CDR2 is SQIVND (reference sequence). The length of the CDR3 is 15 residues. DNA of the CDR3: TGTGCCAGTAGGCCTCAGGGGGCGCGGAACACTGAAGCTTTCTTT. This translates into CASRPQGARNTEAFF.

This chain links TRBV12-2 with TRBJ2-4; the D call of TRBD1 is as the table states it, not checked on the DNA. TRBV12-2 is noted as a pseudogene. This CDR3 comprises 16 residues. The CDR3 reads CASRPPGTGLKNIQYF. CDR3 bases: TGTGCAAGTCGCCCCCCCGGGACAGGACTCAAAAACATTCAGTACTTC.

This clone occurred a few times. This sequence joins TRBV7-2 and TRBJ2-5; 8 nucleotides line up with TRBD1. Germline CDR1 and CDR2: SGHTA and FQGNSA. V lost 5 bases, J lost 2 bases, and 13 bases stayed unmatched. The CDR3 loop spans 17 amino acids. The CDR3, as DNA: TGTGCCAGCAGCCCCCGGGACAGGCTGACCCGACAAGAGACCCAGTACTTC. Translated: CASSPRDRLTRQETQYF.

This clone is a singleton in its sample. V and J are TRBV6-2 or TRBV6-3 and TRBJ1-2; D is possibly TRBD1 (6 bases). The ends were cut back, 5 bases at V and 2 bases at J, with 12 bases in the middle. Looked up from germline, CDR1 is MNHEY and CDR2 is SVGEGT. The CDR3 consists of 14 residues. This CDR3 reads CASSHKGTNYGYTF. The CDR3 DNA follows: TGTGCCAGCAGTCACAAAGGGACAAACTATGGCTACACCTTC.

V usage is TRBV7-3 and J usage is TRBJ2-1; D is ambiguous. The CDR3 runs to 17 residues. The V gene's germline CDR1 is SGHTA and CDR2 FQGTGA. The ends were cut back, 4 bases at V and 6 bases at J, with 22 bases in the middle. CDR3 sequence: CASSSPTGRPLGNEQFF. The DNA of the CDR3 is TGTGCCAGCAGCTCCCCAACGGGTAGGCCCCTGGGCAATGAGCAGTTCTTC.

The rearrangement joins TRBV7-2 to TRBJ2-5, with D unresolved. This CDR3 has 13 residues. CDR1 and CDR2 from the germline V gene are SGHTA and FQGNSA. V lost 1 base to trimming and J lost 4 bases, with 7 bases between them. The CDR3 coding sequence is TGTGCCAGCAGCTTAGGCAACTTAGAGACCCAGTACTTC. Residues: CASSLGNLETQYF.

This clone occurred a few times. V usage is TRBV5-4 and J usage is TRBJ1-5; D not resolved. The ends were cut back, 1 base at V and 9 bases at J, with 11 bases in the middle. Per the germline V gene, CDR1 is SGHNT and CDR2 is YYREEE (reference sequence). This CDR3 has 13 residues. The chain's CDR3 is CASSLSGSRPQHF. The CDR3 DNA reads TGTGCCAGCAGCTTGTCCGGGAGTCGGCCCCAGCATTTT.

This sequence joins TRBV9 and TRBJ1-6, with a possible D match to TRBD1 (6 bases). The CDR3 is 15 residues long. V lost 7 bases to trimming and J lost 5 bases, with 16 bases between them. CDR1 SGDLS and CDR2 YYNGEE come from the germline V gene. CDR3 sequence: CASSTGTSNNSPLHF. The CDR3 coding sequence is TGTGCCAGCTCAACAGGGACATCTAATAATTCACCCCTCCACTTT.

The chain combines TRBV2 with TRBJ2-3; D might be TRBD2 (5 bases). V was shortened by 9 bases and J by 0 bases, with 10 bases between the two germline ends. In germline, CDR1 is SNHLY, CDR2 FYNNEI. The CDR3 spans 13 residues. CDR3 amino acids: CARDSTSTDTQYF. CDR3 sequence (DNA): TGTGCCAGGGACTCAACTAGCACAGATACGCAGTATTTT.

The chain is built from TRBV3-1 (or the pseudogene TRBV3-2) and TRBJ1-2, with TRBD1 as a possible D gene (6 bases). CDR1 and CDR2 from the germline V gene are LGHDT and YNNKEL (reference sequence). The CDR3 spans 15 residues. V was clipped by 4 bases and J by 10 bases, with 22 bases between them. CDR3 in DNA: TGTGCCAGCAGCCTTCGCGAGATAACAGGGTACGACTACACCTTC. Protein sequence: CASSLREITGYDYTF.

This clone has only a few counts. V is TRBV28 and J is TRBJ1-6, with 7 nucleotides matching TRBD1. This CDR3 has 15 residues. The germline V gene encodes CDR1 MDHEN and CDR2 SYDVKM. V was clipped by 7 bases and J by 6 bases; unmatched bases: 9. Written as DNA, the CDR3 is TGTGCCAGCATCCTATCGGGACAGACTAATTCACCCCTCCACTTT. The encoded protein is CASILSGQTNSPLHF.

The CDR3 nucleotides are TGTGCCAGCAGTATTAGCGGGAGTCGGCACACCGGGGAGCTGTTTTTT. Translated, it gives CASSISGSRHTGELFF. The gene calls are TRBV2 and TRBJ2-2, with TRBD2 matching over 9 bases. Germline CDR1 and CDR2: SNHLY and FYNNEI. The ends lost 5 bases at V and 3 bases at J; junction bases unmatched: 7. The CDR3 is 16 amino acids.

The chain uses TRBV6-4 and TRBJ1-2; 11 bases fit TRBD1. V was pared by 2 bases and J by 9 bases, with 5 bases of the junction left unmatched. The germline CDR1 and CDR2 sequences are MRHNA and SNTAGT. The length of the CDR3 is 14 residues. The CDR3: CASSDGTGGRSYTF. CDR3 coding DNA: TGTGCCAGCAGTGACGGGACAGGGGGAAGGAGCTACACCTTC.

This chain joins TRBV2 and TRBJ2-1; 11 bases map to TRBD2. CDR1 is SNHLY, CDR2 FYNNEI, per germline. V was clipped by 2 bases and J by 10 bases; unmatched bases: 7. The CDR3 sequence is 15 residues long. DNA for the CDR3: TGTGCCAGCAGTGAAAGGGTTAGCGGGGGGGCAGAGCAGTTCTTC. Translation: CASSERVSGGAEQFF.

Comment on this clone: This could be a read error, since a much larger clone is one nucleotide away. The rearrangement links TRBV5-4 to TRBJ2-3; D is possibly TRBD1 (6 bases). Trimming cost V 2 bases and J 1 base, with 8 bases left between them. The CDR3 contains 14 residues. Looked up from germline, CDR1 is SGHNT and CDR2 is YYREEE (reference sequence). CDR3 protein: CASSLRQGTDTQYF. The CDR3 coding sequence is TGTGCCAGCAGCTTAAGACAGGGCACAGATACGCAGTATTTT.

The J gene is TRBJ1-1, the V gene TRBV13; D is possibly TRBD1 (6 bases). The germline CDR1 and CDR2 sequences are PRHDT and FYEKMQ (reference sequence). Trimming shortened V by 5 bases and J by 1 base, and 8 bases separated the two germline ends. The length of the CDR3 is 13 residues. The CDR3 region is CASSADRNTEAFF. CDR3 bases: TGTGCCAGCAGCGCGGACAGGAACACTGAAGCTTTCTTT.

V gene TRBV4-2 combines with J gene TRBJ2-3; weak D call: TRBD2 (5 bases). The CDR3 contains 15 residues. Trimming pared 0 bases from V and 0 bases from J, leaving 7 bases between. Per the germline V gene, CDR1 is LGHNA and CDR2 is YNFKEQ. DNA of the CDR3: TGTGCCAGCAGCCAAGAGTCGGGGAGCACAGATACGCAGTATTTT. This translates into CASSQESGSTDTQYF.

The gene calls are TRBV23-1 and TRBJ2-2; TRBD1 might be the D (8 bases). TRBV23-1 belongs to the ORF category, with a function that is uncertain. The germline V and J ends were trimmed by 6 bases and 4 bases, with 18 bases remaining between them. The CDR3 covers 16 residues. CDR3 nucleotides: TGCGCCAGCAGCCCTGGACAGGGAGGGGGCACCGGGGAGCTGTTTTTT. Its translation is CASSPGQGGGTGELFF.

This rearrangement joins TRBV5-1 to TRBJ2-7; the match to TRBD1 covers 7 bases. The CDR3 extends over 15 amino acids. After removal of 5 bases from V and 0 bases from J, the junction contained 8 bases not matched to a gene. Germline V lookup: CDR1 SGHRS, CDR2 YFSETQ. CDR3 amino acids: CASRAGTAPSYEQYF. The CDR3 DNA reads as TGCGCCAGCAGGGCAGGGACAGCGCCCTCCTACGAGCAGTACTTC.

On this clone itself: Different DNA sequences within this sample yield the same CDR3. The chain is built from TRBV19 and TRBJ1-2; TRBD1 agrees at 7 bases. Germline CDR1 LNHDA, CDR2 SQIVND (reference sequence). With V trimmed by 2 bases and J by 5 bases, 2 bases remained unmatched. The CDR3 totals 13 residues. Here the CDR3 reads CASSISGGYGYTF. CDR3 DNA: TGTGCCAGTAGTATATCAGGGGGATATGGCTACACCTTC.

The chain links TRBV7-9 to TRBJ2-2; 7 bases are shared with TRBD1. The trim removed 6 bases at V and 5 bases at J, leaving 15 bases unmatched. Germline V gene data show CDR1 as SEHNR and CDR2 as FQNEAQ (reference sequence). The CDR3 consists of 17 residues. The DNA of the CDR3 is TGTGCCAGCAGACCCTATCTAGGGGGCGAGGGGACCGGGGAGCTGTTTTTT. Translating it yields CASRPYLGGEGTGELFF.

The rearrangement uses TRBV18 and TRBJ2-6; D is unresolved. The CDR3 consists of 15 residues. V was pared by 6 bases and J by 2 bases, with 11 bases between. Per germline, CDR1 KGHSH and CDR2 LQKENI. The CDR3 protein is CASSELLAGANVLTF. CDR3 nucleotide sequence: TGTGCCAGCTCCGAACTGCTAGCTGGGGCCAACGTCCTGACTTTC.

The chain joins TRBV7-9 to TRBJ2-2; TRBD1 might be the D (6 bases). CDR1 is SEHNR and CDR2 is FQNEAQ in the germline V gene (reference sequence). The CDR3 contains 13 residues. Trimming removed 9 bases at V and 4 bases at J, with 12 bases between. The CDR3 region is CASTGLSTGELFF. CDR3 DNA sequence: TGTGCCAGTACAGGGTTGAGCACCGGGGAGCTGTTTTTT.